The clone carrying this T cell receptor (beta chain) appeared a few times. This sample is drawn from a study of blood T cell repertoires in COVID-19. Study at large: Whether acute or convalescent, the COVID-19 samples came from the United States, Italy and Spain. T cells, B-cell-depleted T cells, or PBMCs supplied cDNA or gDNA.

Under the authors' procedure: From reference gene primer amplification, estimates of nucleated cell counts were derived. Only in-frame clones appear in the TCRdb table, and some are missing; sequencing was by immunoSEQ multiplex PCR. Clone size and the V and J calls come from that table; the DNA yielded D and trimming. The sample has 110,000 or so clones, over 70% seen once. The V gene's germline CDR1 is LGHDT and CDR2 YNNKEL (reference sequence). V was cut by 5 bases and J by 7 bases, with 20 bases left in between. CDR3 length: 15 amino acids. This sequence originates from a man aged 50-60 years with acute or convalescent COVID-19. The sample consisted of peripheral blood. This rearrangement joins TRBV3-1 (or the pseudogene TRBV3-2) to TRBJ1-2; a weak D match, TRBD1 (5 bases). The CDR3 sequence is CASSFPGPQGIGYTF. In DNA form, the CDR3 reads TGTGCCAGCAGCTTTCCGGGTCCCCAGGGAATTGGCTACACCTTC.